These T cell receptor beta chains were read from a single sample in a study of cytomegalovirus exposure and HLA in healthy donors. TCRdb's copy holds only in-frame clones and misses some; the assay was immunoSEQ multiplex PCR. The top ten hold about 3.9% of the sample, which has 100,000 to 150,000 clones, 83% seen once. Input material: PBMCs. These receptors all stem from a middle-aged woman in good health and CMV-seropositive. Each CDR3 is given without its conserved first and last residue. Fields, in order: V gene, D gene, CDR3 protein. The D gene is left open where the match is weak.

>TRBV5-5|NA
ASSLLAFSYEQY
>TRBV28|TRBD2
ASSLLGTSASTDTQY
>TRBV6-5|NA
ASTGRSFGYT
>TRBV6-6|NA
ASSYSRAMNTEAF
>TRBV5-1|TRBD2
ASSKPGGPYNEQF
>TRBV9|TRBD2
ASTSGGLAGDEQF
>TRBV21-1|NA
ASSKRRLAGDNSSYEQY
>TRBV18|NA
ASSPEGLRLQETQY
>TRBV11-2|TRBD2
ASSLELTGGSSYEQY
>TRBV5-6|NA
ASSLGLGVVGNEQY
>TRBV13|TRBD2
ASSLRTSGRVIGELF
>TRBV9|NA
ASSVAGSRGETQY
>TRBV15|NA
ATSRGGPGGNVDEKLF
>TRBV7-6|TRBD2
ASSLDRGGNEQF
>TRBV30|TRBD1
AWNQGARSEQY
>TRBV7-6|TRBD1
ASSLGPGTGRRNEQF
>TRBV4-2|TRBD2
ASSQGGGTAYNEQF
>TRBV9|TRBD2
ASSTQPGLAGVEGNEQF
>TRBV5-4|NA
ASSFSLGNQETQY
>TRBV6-1|TRBD1
ASRDRVRGNYGYT
>TRBV10-3|TRBD2
AISTGTSGLSYEQY
>TRBV7-2|TRBD2
ASSLVPGGFNNEQF
>TRBV6-1|NA
ASSETGDEQF
>TRBV6-4|NA
ASSDNWATGELF
>TRBV18|NA
ASSPLAGWGNQPQH
>TRBV6-5|TRBD1
ASSADRNQPQH
>TRBV25-1|TRBD2
ASSDGRGELF
>TRBV9|NA
ASSVHQDSGGLNTEAF
>TRBV6-5|NA
ASSYSRINIQY
>TRBV19|NA
ASSILSTVNSNQPQH
>TRBV5-6|NA
ASSFLNTGELF
>TRBV7-9|TRBD2
SSSVQTSSGWVTGELF
>TRBV28|TRBD1
ASSRGGQGAHEQY
>TRBV30|NA
AWILGQAF
>TRBV9|TRBD2
ASTTPTSGSAPDPNTDTQY
>TRBV28|TRBD1
ASSLLGQGADTEAF
>TRBV18|NA
ASSRLLSNQPQH
>TRBV9|TRBD2
ASSVDSLAGTYEQY
>TRBV2|TRBD2
ASSEGLAAEQF
>TRBV9|NA
ASSPGNTGELF
>TRBV19|NA
ASSILRQNNEQF
>TRBV4-3|NA
ASSQDVGGFSYEQY
>TRBV11-3|TRBD2
ASSLDREGEQY
>TRBV6-1|NA
ASSEEIRMNYGYT
>TRBV18|NA
ASSPGSTGELF
>TRBV30|NA
AWSPGAGSSYEQY
>TRBV7-6|TRBD2
ASGGLAAQETQY
>TRBV10-3|TRBD2
AISDGGRDEQF
>TRBV5-1|TRBD2
ASSQGLAGVNEQF
>TRBV5-1|NA
ASSLAPQEVIEQY
>TRBV7-9|TRBD2
ASSLGTSGRDYTGELF
>TRBV5-1|NA
ASRVTGSGTDTQY
>TRBV20-1|NA
SAVLANEQF